These 26 T cell receptor beta chains share one sample of origin, sequenced in a study of OX40 agonist ivuxolimab in advanced cancers. Generated by immunoSEQ multiplex PCR, the TCRdb table keeps only in-frame clones and is missing some. This sample yields about 73,000 clones, of which 86% are seen a single time; about 8% belongs to the top ten. The sample here was CD4+ or CD8+ T cells sorted from blood, taken in a trial of the OX40 agonist ivuxolimab. The source is an adult with an advanced solid tumor such as melanoma, head and neck, liver or kidney cancer.

This clone was observed once. The chain couples TRBV19 to TRBJ1-4; 7 nucleotides match TRBD1. V was clipped by 6 bases and J by 7 bases; unmatched bases: 8. This CDR3 spans 14 amino acids. Germline CDR1 is LNHDA and CDR2 is SQIVND (reference sequence). This chain's CDR3 is CASRNRGDGEKLFF. The CDR3 DNA reads TGTGCCAGTAGAAACAGGGGAGATGGTGAAAAACTGTTTTTT.

The chain joins TRBV28 to TRBJ1-5; D gene uncertain. CDR1 MDHEN and CDR2 SYDVKM come from the germline V gene. The CDR3 is made up of 13 amino acids. V was pared by 4 bases and J by 7 bases, with 11 bases between. The CDR3 DNA sequence: TGTGCCAGCAGTTCGCGACAAGGGCAGCCCCAGCATTTT. Protein: CASSSRQGQPQHF.

The chain is built from TRBV2 and TRBJ1-1; D unclear. The CDR3 has 12 residues. The V gene's germline CDR1 is SNHLY and CDR2 FYNNEI. V dropped 7 bases and J dropped 0 bases, with 6 bases sitting between them. The CDR3 bases are TGTGCCAGCAATAGGGTGAACACTGAAGCTTTCTTT. Its protein is CASNRVNTEAFF.

V is TRBV28 and J is TRBJ1-5; 7 bases are shared with TRBD1. The CDR3 has 18 residues. Germline CDR1 and CDR2: MDHEN and SYDVKM. V lost 3 bases, J lost 5 bases, and 16 bases stayed unmatched. CDR3 in amino acids: CASSFPPGQVRGYQPQHF. The CDR3 DNA reads as TGTGCCAGCAGTTTCCCGCCAGGACAGGTCAGGGGTTATCAGCCCCAGCATTTT.

The chain joins TRBV19 to TRBJ2-7; no reliable D call. Per germline, CDR1 LNHDA and CDR2 SQIVND (reference sequence). The CDR3 loop spans 12 amino acids. Trimming removed 4 bases at V and 2 bases at J, with 6 bases between. The CDR3 spells CASSNRPYEQYF. CDR3 bases: TGTGCCAGTAGTAACAGACCCTACGAGCAGTACTTC. The complete variable domain, with remaining parts taken from reference TRBV19 and TRBJ2-7, reads DGGITQSPKYLFRKEGQNVTLSCEQNLNHDAMYWYRQDPGQGLRLIYYSQIVNDFQKGDIAEGYSVSREKKESFPLTVTSAQKNPTAFYLCASSNRPYEQYFGPGTRLTVT.

The chain carries TRBV19 and TRBJ2-1; 8 nucleotides line up with TRBD1. The CDR3 covers 16 residues. Germline V CDR1 and CDR2: LNHDA, SQIVND (reference sequence). V was pared by 6 bases and J by 1 base, with 8 bases of the junction left unmatched. The CDR3 reads CASSDRGALSYNEQFF. In DNA, the CDR3 is TGTGCCAGTAGCGACAGGGGCGCGTTGTCCTACAATGAGCAGTTCTTC.

This clone was counted a few times. This chain connects TRBV7-3 to TRBJ2-7; TRBD1 aligns across 7 bases. The V segment lost 0 bases and the J segment 0 bases; nucleotides outside the gene matches: 2. Germline CDR1 and CDR2: SGHTA and FQGTGA. CDR3 length equals 15 residues. The CDR3 nucleotides read TGTGCCAGCAGCTTAACAGGACAGGTCTCCTACGAGCAGTACTTC. It encodes CASSLTGQVSYEQYF.

For the CDR3, the DNA is TGTGCCAGTAGAACTACAAGGGTAGAGTATAGCTACACCTTC. Residues: CASRTTRVEYSYTF. The chain has TRBV19 and TRBJ1-2; D remains unclear. Trimming shortened V by 6 bases and J by 9 bases, and 20 bases separated the two germline ends. This CDR3 has 14 amino acids. CDR1 LNHDA and CDR2 SQIVND come from the germline V gene (reference sequence).

The chain couples TRBV2 to TRBJ1-5; 9 bases are a match to TRBD1. Germline lookup yields CDR1 SNHLY and CDR2 FYNNEI. The CDR3 sequence is 16 residues long. V was pared by 6 bases and J by 4 bases, with 10 bases of the junction left unmatched. The CDR3 coding sequence is TGTGCCAGCAGCTTCCCCGGGACAGGGAGTAATCAGCCCCAGCATTTT. Encoded protein: CASSFPGTGSNQPQHF.

CDR3 sequence reads: CASSLGVAGSTDTQYF. Here the CDR3 DNA reads TGTGCCAGCAGCTTGGGGGTAGCGGGAAGCACAGATACGCAGTATTTT. This sequence joins TRBV5-4 and TRBJ2-3; 8 bases agree with TRBD2. Germline CDR1 SGHNT, CDR2 YYREEE (reference sequence). V dropped 0 bases and J dropped 0; count of bases not matched to a gene: 3. This CDR3 is built from 16 residues.

The chain carries TRBV6-5 and TRBJ2-1, with TRBD2 matching 8 bases. The germline V gene has CDR1 MNHEY and CDR2 SVGAGI. V was pared by 7 bases and J by 4 bases, with 6 bases of the junction left unmatched. This CDR3 contains 14 residues. This CDR3 is CASIGGGLYNEQFF. The CDR3 nucleotides are TGTGCCAGCATTGGCGGGGGGTTATACAATGAGCAGTTCTTC.

A remark on this clone: Other DNA sequences within the sample encode an identical CDR3. This chain joins TRBV7-3 and TRBJ1-3; the D gene is possibly TRBD1 (5 bases). V gave up 3 bases and J gave up 4 bases, with 7 bases separating them. This CDR3 has 13 amino acids. Germline V gene sequence: CDR1 SGHTA, CDR2 FQGTGA. In DNA, the CDR3 is TGTGCCAGCAGCTTGGGGCAAGGAAACACCATATATTTT. This codes for CASSLGQGNTIYF.

This chain links TRBV5-4 with TRBJ1-6; no clear D gene. The germline gives CDR1 SGHNT, CDR2 YYREEE (reference sequence). The CDR3 has 12 amino acids. Deletions cut 0 bases from V and 13 bases from J, with 8 bases between. The chain's CDR3 is CASSLGAYPLHF. CDR3 nucleotide sequence: TGTGCCAGCAGCTTGGGGGCTTATCCCCTCCACTTT.

This clone is a singleton in its sample. J is TRBJ2-5 and V is TRBV7-8, with D unclear. The CDR3 spans 13 residues. The V gene's germline CDR1 is SGHVS and CDR2 FQNEAQ. Trimming shortened V by 6 bases and J by 4 bases, and 12 bases separated the two germline ends. The CDR3 sequence: CASSWPSGETQYF. Written as DNA, the CDR3 is TGTGCCAGCAGTTGGCCGTCAGGAGAGACCCAGTACTTC.

V is TRBV7-6 and J is TRBJ1-6, with D hard to call. V was cut by 1 base and J by 6 bases, with 4 bases left in between. Germline assignment: CDR1 SGHVS and CDR2 FNYEAQ. The CDR3 sequence is 13 residues long. The CDR3 nucleotides read TGTGCCAGCAGCTTAGACGGTAATTCACCCCTCCACTTT. Protein product: CASSLDGNSPLHF.

The rearrangement links TRBV2 to TRBJ1-2; TRBD1 matches at 7 bases. The germline gives CDR1 SNHLY, CDR2 FYNNEI. Losses at the gene ends were 7 bases for V and 0 bases for J; bases not matched to a gene: 8. This CDR3 contains 15 residues. The CDR3 region is CASTAGGAANYGYTF. The CDR3 DNA is TGTGCCAGCACCGCAGGGGGAGCTGCTAACTATGGCTACACCTTC.

The chain has TRBV14 and TRBJ2-5, with 8 bases matching TRBD1. The length of the CDR3 is 15 residues. Germline CDR1 and CDR2: SGHDN and FVKESK. The ends lost 5 bases at V and 11 bases at J; junction bases unmatched: 16. The CDR3 loop is CASSKLPNERDRQYF. The CDR3 DNA follows: TGTGCCAGCAGCAAGCTGCCGAACGAAAGGGACAGGCAGTACTTC.

The chain links TRBV6-6 to TRBJ2-4, with D tentatively TRBD1 or TRBD2 (5 bases each). Germline CDR1 MNHNY, CDR2 SVGAGI (reference sequence). CDR3 length: 16 amino acids. The V end lost 6 bases, the J end lost 5 bases, and 20 bases lay between the germline ends. The CDR3: CASSLFGAPAQNIQYF. CDR3 sequence (DNA): TGTGCCAGCAGCCTATTCGGGGCCCCCGCCCAAAACATTCAGTACTTC.

This clone was observed a few times. This chain uses TRBV28 with TRBJ1-1; TRBD1 matches at 7 bases. Germline CDR1 is MDHEN and CDR2 is SYDVKM. With 8 bases clipped from V and 5 bases from J, the junction kept 11 bases outside the gene matches. The CDR3 covers 14 residues. As DNA, the CDR3 is TGTGCCAGCCCACCTTCTACAGGGGAAACTGAAGCTTTCTTT. Protein sequence: CASPPSTGETEAFF.

This chain links TRBV5-1 with TRBJ2-6; the match to TRBD1 covers 8 bases. Trimming cost V 4 bases and J 0 bases; bases outside gene matches: 9. The CDR3 is 18 residues long. The germline gives CDR1 SGHRS, CDR2 YFSETQ. Written as DNA, the CDR3 is TGCGCCAGCAGCCCAACCGGGACAGGAGCCTCTGGGGCCAACGTCCTGACTTTC. This translates into CASSPTGTGASGANVLTF.

This clone occurred once. The rearrangement joins TRBV5-1 to TRBJ2-1; D remains unclear. CDR1 and CDR2 (germline): SGHRS, YFSETQ. Trimming removed 0 bases from V and 6 bases from J, with 16 bases in between. The CDR3 runs to 16 residues. In DNA form, the CDR3 reads TGCGCCAGCAGCTTGGAGGCCCGGTTCCCTAGCAATGAGCAGTTCTTC. Translating it yields CASSLEARFPSNEQFF.

This clone was recorded once. The chain is built from TRBV9 and TRBJ1-5; D is perhaps TRBD1 (5 bases). The germline V gene has CDR1 SGDLS and CDR2 YYNGEE. This CDR3 spans 15 amino acids. The germline V and J ends were trimmed by 3 bases and 5 bases, with 15 bases remaining between them. The DNA for the CDR3 is TGTGCCAGCAGCGAGTACGGGGCAGAGGATCAGCCCCAGCATTTT. It yields the protein CASSEYGAEDQPQHF.

The J gene is TRBJ2-7, the V gene TRBV19, with 7 bases that match TRBD2. Per germline, CDR1 LNHDA and CDR2 SQIVND (reference sequence). J gave up 3 bases and V 6 bases, and 2 bases lay outside the gene matches. The length of the CDR3 is 12 residues. CDR3 coding DNA: TGTGCCAGTAGGGGAGGGGTCTACGAGCAGTACTTC. It specifies CASRGGVYEQYF.

A single count supports this clone. The CDR3 region has the DNA TGCGCCAGCAGCACGGGAGGGCCGACAGATACGCAGTATTTT. Its translation is CASSTGGPTDTQYF. The V call is TRBV5-1, the J call TRBJ2-3; 8 nucleotides agree with TRBD2. The CDR3 has 14 residues. Trimming took 4 bases from V and 3 from J; bases not matched to a gene: 4. Germline CDR1 is SGHRS and CDR2 is YFSETQ.

The chain uses TRBV7-9 and TRBJ2-3, with 7 bases lining up with TRBD1. The length of the CDR3 is 15 residues. Germline values: CDR1 SEHNR, CDR2 FQNEAQ (reference sequence). V was clipped by 3 bases and J by 1 base; unmatched bases: 4. In nucleotides, the CDR3 is TGTGCCAGCAGCTTGGTGGGGACAGGCACAGATACGCAGTATTTT. Amino acids: CASSLVGTGTDTQYF.

The V call is TRBV4-2, the J call TRBJ1-1; TRBD1 agrees at 7 bases. The V segment lost 4 bases and the J segment 4 bases; nucleotides outside the gene matches: 9. CDR1 is LGHNA and CDR2 is YNFKEQ in the germline V gene. The CDR3 is 15 amino acids. CDR3 protein: CASSPLTGYGTEAFF. CDR3 in DNA: TGTGCCAGCAGCCCCCTGACAGGGTATGGCACTGAAGCTTTCTTT.